This paragraph covers one T cell receptor (beta chain) sequence. Its antigen is not identified. Gene names denote mouse genes. The read terminates 4 residues ahead of where the CDR3 ends, so the germline J gene completes it. Deletions cut 0 bases from V and 1 base from J, with 5 bases between. This CDR3 contains 14 residues. The V gene's germline CDR1 is NNHNN and CDR2 SYGAGS (reference sequence). It was cDNA, reverse transcribed from extracted RNA, that served as the sequencing template. Clones were read by immunoSEQ multiplex PCR, and TCRdb kept only the in-frame ones, dropping some. There are 9,800 or so clones in the sample, none observed a single time. This sample is part of a study of CD8+ T cells in alopecia areata. The study, taken as a whole, reports: Affected lesional scalp, above all in alopecia totalis/universalis, was more clonal than normal scalp. Clarity of TCR sharing across patients fell short of that in mice, possibly HLA-related.

Cutaneous lymph nodes were pooled and cells sorted by CD4, CD8alpha, NKG2D, NKG2ACE and more. This TCR came from a C3H/HeJ mouse with alopecia areata. Mice of this strain are of MHC haplotype H2-k. The chain recombines TRBV13-2 with TRBJ2-1; D is uncertain. The sample comprised CD8+ T cells sorted from a lymph node. The chain's CDR3 is CASGDVRNYAEQFF. CDR3 DNA, as far as it was read: TGTGCCAGCGGTGATGTCAGGAACTATGCT.